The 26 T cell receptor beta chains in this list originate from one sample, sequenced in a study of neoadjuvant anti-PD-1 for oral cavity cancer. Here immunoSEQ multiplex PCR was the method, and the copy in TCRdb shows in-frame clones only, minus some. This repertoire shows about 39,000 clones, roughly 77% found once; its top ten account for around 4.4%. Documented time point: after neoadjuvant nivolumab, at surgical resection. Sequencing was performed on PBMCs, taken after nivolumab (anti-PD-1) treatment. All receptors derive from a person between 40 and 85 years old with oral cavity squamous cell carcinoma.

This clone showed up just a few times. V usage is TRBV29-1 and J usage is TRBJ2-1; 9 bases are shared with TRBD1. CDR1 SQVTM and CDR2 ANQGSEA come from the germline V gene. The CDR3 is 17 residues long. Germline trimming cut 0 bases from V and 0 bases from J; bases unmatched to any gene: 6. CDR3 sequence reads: CSVEDGTGTGSYNEQFF. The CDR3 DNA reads TGCAGCGTTGAAGATGGGACAGGGACGGGCTCCTACAATGAGCAGTTCTTC.

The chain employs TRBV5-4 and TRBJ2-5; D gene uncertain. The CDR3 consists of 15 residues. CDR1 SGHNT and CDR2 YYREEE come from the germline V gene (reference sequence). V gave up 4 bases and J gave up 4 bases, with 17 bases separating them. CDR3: CASSPPPGRGETQYF. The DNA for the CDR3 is TGTGCCAGCAGCCCCCCCCCGGGCCGCGGAGAGACCCAGTACTTC.

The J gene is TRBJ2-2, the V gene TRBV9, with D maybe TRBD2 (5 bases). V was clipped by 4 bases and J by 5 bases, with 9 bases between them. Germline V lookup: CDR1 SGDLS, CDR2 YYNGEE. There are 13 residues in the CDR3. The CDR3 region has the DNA TGTGCCAGCAGCCCAAGGAGGACCGGGGAGCTGTTTTTT. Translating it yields CASSPRRTGELFF.

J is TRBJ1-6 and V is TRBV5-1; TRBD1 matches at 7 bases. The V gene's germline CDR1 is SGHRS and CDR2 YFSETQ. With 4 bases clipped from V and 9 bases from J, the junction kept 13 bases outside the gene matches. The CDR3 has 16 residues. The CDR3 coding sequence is TGCGCCAGCAGCGACCGTACAGGGGCTGATGGTTCACCCCTCCACTTT. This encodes CASSDRTGADGSPLHF.

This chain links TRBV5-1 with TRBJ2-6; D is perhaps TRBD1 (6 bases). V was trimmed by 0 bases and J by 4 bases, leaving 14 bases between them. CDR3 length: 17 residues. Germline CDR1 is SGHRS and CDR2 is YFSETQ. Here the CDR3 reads CASSLATGSSGANVLTF. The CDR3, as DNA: TGCGCCAGCAGCTTGGCCACAGGGTCCTCGGGGGCCAACGTCCTGACTTTC.

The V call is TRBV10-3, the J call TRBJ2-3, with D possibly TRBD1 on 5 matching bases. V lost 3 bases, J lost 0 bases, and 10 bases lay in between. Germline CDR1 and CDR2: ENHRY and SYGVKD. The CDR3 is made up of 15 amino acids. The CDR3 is CAISDPTESTDTQYF. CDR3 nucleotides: TGTGCCATCAGTGACCCGACAGAAAGCACAGATACGCAGTATTTT.

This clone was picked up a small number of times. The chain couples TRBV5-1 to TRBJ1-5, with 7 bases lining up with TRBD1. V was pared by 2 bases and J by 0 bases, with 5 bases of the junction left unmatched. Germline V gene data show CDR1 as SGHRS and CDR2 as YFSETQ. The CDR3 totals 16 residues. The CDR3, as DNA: TGCGCCAGCAGCTTCCGGGACAGCAATAGCAATCAGCCCCAGCATTTT. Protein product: CASSFRDSNSNQPQHF.

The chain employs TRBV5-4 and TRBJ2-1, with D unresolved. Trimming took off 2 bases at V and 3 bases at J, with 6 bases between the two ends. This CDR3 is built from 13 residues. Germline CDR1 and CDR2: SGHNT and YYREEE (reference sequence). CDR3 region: CASSFGVYNEQFF. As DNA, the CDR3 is TGTGCCAGCAGCTTTGGGGTCTACAATGAGCAGTTCTTC.

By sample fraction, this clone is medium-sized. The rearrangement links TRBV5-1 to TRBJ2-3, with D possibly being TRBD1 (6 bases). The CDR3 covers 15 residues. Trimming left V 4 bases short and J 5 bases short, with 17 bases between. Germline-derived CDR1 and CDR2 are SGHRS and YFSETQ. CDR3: CASSADSSAGDTQYF. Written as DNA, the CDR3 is TGCGCCAGCAGCGCGGACAGTTCGGCGGGAGATACGCAGTATTTT.

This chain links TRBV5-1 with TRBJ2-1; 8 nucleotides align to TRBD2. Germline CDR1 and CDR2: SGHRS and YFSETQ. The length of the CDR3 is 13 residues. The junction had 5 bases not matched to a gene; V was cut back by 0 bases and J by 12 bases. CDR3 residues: CASSLEGTRGQFF. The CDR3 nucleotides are TGCGCCAGCAGCTTGGAGGGGACTAGAGGGCAGTTCTTC.

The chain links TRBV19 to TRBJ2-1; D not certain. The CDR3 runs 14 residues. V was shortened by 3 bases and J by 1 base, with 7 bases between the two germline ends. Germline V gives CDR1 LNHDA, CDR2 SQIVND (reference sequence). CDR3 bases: TGTGCCAGTAGTATCCAGGATTCCTACAATGAGCAGTTCTTC. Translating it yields CASSIQDSYNEQFF.

The CDR3 loop is CASGGEMVGEQFF. CDR3 coding DNA: TGTGCCAGCGGAGGAGAAATGGTGGGCGAGCAGTTCTTC. The J gene is TRBJ2-1, the V gene TRBV25-1; tentative D call: TRBD2 (5 bases). Per germline, CDR1 MGHDK and CDR2 SYGVNS. The CDR3 sequence is 13 residues long. The V end was cut by 8 bases, the J end by 10 bases, with 18 bases between.

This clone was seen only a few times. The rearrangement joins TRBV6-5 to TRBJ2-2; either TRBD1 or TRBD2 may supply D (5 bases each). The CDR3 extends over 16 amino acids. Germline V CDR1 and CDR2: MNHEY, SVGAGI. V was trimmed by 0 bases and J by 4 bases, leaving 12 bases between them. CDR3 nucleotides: TGTGCCAGCAGTTACTCGAGGGCAGGGCGCACCGGGGAGCTGTTTTTT. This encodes CASSYSRAGRTGELFF.

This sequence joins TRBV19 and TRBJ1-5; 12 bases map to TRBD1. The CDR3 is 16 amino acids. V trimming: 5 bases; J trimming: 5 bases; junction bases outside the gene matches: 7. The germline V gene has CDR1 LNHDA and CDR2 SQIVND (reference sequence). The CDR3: CASSPWGQGAYQPQHF. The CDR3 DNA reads TGTGCCAGTAGTCCTTGGGGACAGGGGGCGTATCAGCCCCAGCATTTT. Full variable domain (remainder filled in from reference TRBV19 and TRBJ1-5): DGGITQSPKYLFRKEGQNVTLSCEQNLNHDAMYWYRQDPGQGLRLIYYSQIVNDFQKGDIAEGYSVSREKKESFPLTVTSAQKNPTAFYLCASSPWGQGAYQPQHFGDGTRLSIL.

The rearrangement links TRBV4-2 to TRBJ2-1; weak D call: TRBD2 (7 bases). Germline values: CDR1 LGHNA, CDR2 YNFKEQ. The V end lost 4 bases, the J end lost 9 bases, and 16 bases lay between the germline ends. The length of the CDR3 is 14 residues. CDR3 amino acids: CASSPGGSLGEQFF. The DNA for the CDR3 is TGTGCCAGCAGCCCGGGGGGCTCCCTAGGTGAGCAGTTCTTC.

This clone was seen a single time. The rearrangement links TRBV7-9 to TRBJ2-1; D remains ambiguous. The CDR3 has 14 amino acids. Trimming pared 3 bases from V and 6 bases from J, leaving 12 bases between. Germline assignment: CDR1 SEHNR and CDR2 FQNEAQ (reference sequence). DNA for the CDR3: TGTGCCAGCAGCTTTTGGCTTGAAGGCAATGAGCAGTTCTTC. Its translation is CASSFWLEGNEQFF.

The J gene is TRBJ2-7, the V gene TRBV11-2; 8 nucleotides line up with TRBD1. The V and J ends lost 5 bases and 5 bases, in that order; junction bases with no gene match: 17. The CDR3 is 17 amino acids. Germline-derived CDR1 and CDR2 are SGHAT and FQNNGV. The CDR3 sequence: CASSPPPLGQEVHEQYF. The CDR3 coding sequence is TGTGCCAGCAGCCCCCCCCCGTTGGGACAGGAGGTCCACGAGCAGTACTTC.

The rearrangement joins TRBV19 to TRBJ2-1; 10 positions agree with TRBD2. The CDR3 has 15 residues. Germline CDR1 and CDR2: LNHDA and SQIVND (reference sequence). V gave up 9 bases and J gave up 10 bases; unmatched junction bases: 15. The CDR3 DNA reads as TGTGCCAGCACTCCGTGGGCTAGCGGGAGAGGCGAGCAGTTCTTC. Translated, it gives CASTPWASGRGEQFF.

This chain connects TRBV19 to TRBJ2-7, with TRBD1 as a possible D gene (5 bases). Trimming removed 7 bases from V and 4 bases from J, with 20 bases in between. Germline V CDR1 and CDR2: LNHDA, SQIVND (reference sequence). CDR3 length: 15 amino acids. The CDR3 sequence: CASKSHSVAGYEQYF. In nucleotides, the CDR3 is TGTGCCAGTAAATCCCACTCTGTAGCAGGGTACGAGCAGTACTTC.

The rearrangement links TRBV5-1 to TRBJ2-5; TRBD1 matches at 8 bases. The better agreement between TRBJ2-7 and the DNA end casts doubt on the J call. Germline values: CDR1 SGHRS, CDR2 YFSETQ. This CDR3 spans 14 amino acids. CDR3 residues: CASSPWTGSNEQYF. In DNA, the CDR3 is TGCGCCAGCAGCCCCTGGACAGGGAGCAACGAGCAGTACTTC.

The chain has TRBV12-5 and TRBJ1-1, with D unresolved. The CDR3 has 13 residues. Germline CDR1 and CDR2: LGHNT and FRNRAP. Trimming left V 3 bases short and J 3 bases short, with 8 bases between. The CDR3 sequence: CASGFGRYTEAFF. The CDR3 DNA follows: TGTGCTAGTGGTTTTGGCCGTTACACTGAAGCTTTCTTT. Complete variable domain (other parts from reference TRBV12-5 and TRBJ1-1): DARVTQTPRHKVTEMGQEVTMRCQPILGHNTVFWYRQTMMQGLELLAYFRNRAPLDDSGMPKDRFSAEMPDATLATLKIQPSEPRDSAVYFCASGFGRYTEAFFGQGTRLTVV.

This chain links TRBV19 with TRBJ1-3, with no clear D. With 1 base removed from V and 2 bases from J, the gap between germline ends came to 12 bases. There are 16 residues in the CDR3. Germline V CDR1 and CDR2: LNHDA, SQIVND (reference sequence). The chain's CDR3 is CASSIGRIGAGNTIYF. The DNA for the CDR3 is TGTGCCAGTAGTATAGGCCGAATTGGGGCTGGAAACACCATATATTTT.

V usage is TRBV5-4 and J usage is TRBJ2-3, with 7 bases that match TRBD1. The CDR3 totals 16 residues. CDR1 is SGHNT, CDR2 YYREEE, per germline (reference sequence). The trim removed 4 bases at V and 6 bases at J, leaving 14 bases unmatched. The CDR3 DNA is TGTGCCAGCAGCCGCAGGGACAGTCAGACCAGGGATACGCAGTATTTT. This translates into CASSRRDSQTRDTQYF. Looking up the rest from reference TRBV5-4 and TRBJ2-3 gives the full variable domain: ETGVTQSPTHLIKTRGQQVTLRCSSQSGHNTVSWYQQALGQGPQFIFQYYREEENGRGNFPPRFSGLQFPNYSSELNVNALELDDSALYLCASSRRDSQTRDTQYFGPGTRLTVL.

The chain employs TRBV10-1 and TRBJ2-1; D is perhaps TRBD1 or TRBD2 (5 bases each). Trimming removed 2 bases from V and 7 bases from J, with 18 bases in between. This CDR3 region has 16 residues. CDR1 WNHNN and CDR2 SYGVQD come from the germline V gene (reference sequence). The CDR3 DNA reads TGCGCCAGCAGTGAGACGACCGGGACCTCGAAAAATGAGCAGTTCTTC. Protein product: CASSETTGTSKNEQFF.

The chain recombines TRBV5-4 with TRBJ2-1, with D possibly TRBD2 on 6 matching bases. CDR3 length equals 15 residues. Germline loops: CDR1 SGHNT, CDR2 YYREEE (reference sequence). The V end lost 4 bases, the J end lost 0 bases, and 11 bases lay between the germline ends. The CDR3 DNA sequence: TGTGCCAGCAGCACGACTAGGAGCTCCTACAATGAGCAGTTCTTC. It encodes CASSTTRSSYNEQFF.

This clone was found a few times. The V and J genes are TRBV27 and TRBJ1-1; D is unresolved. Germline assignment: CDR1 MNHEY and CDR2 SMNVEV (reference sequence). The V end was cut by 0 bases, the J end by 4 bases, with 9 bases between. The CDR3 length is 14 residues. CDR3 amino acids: CASSLSARSTEAFF. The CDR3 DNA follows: TGTGCCAGCAGTTTATCGGCAAGAAGCACTGAAGCTTTCTTT.